This paragraph covers one T cell receptor beta chain sequence. These data come from a study of blood T cell repertoires in COVID-19. Study-level information: COVID-19 samples, acute and convalescent, were from the United States, Italy and Spain. T cells, B-cell-depleted T cells, or PBMCs provided the cDNA or gDNA that served as material.

Generated by immunoSEQ multiplex PCR, the TCRdb table keeps only in-frame clones and is missing some. The sample has approximately 82,000 clones; about four fifths are singletons. This CDR3 region has 15 residues. The germline V gene encodes CDR1 GTSNPN and CDR2 SVGIG (reference sequence). Between the trimmed V and J ends, which lost 1 base and 6 bases, there was a span of 13 bases. This chain connects TRBV30 to TRBJ1-6, with a possible D match to TRBD1 (5 bases). The source material was peripheral blood. This sequence was found in an older woman with acute or convalescent COVID-19. The CDR3 loop reads CAWSAGGVGNSPLHF. The DNA for the CDR3 is TGTGCCTGGAGTGCGGGGGGGGTGGGTAATTCACCCCTCCACTTT. Together with reference TRBV30 and TRBJ1-6, the CDR3 gives the full variable domain: SQTIHQWPATLVQPVGSPLSLECTVEGTSNPNLYWYRQAAGRGLQLLFYSVGIGQISSEVPQNLSASRPQDRQFILSSKKLLLSDSGFYLCAWSAGGVGNSPLHFGNGTRLTVT.